This is a list of T cell receptor beta chains from one sample in a study of blood T cell repertoires in COVID-19. This table comes from immunoSEQ multiplex PCR, and its TCRdb copy is limited to in-frame clones, with some not included. The data hold approximately 150,000 clones, with 87% observed a single time. Sequencing used peripheral blood. The receptors were gathered from a human donor in a cohort sampled during active COVID-19. Each CDR3 is given with its conserved first and last residue. The order of the fields is J gene, V gene, CDR3 protein.

J: TRBJ2-4; V: TRBV12-3/TRBV12-4; CDR3: CASSLASGVFQYF
J: TRBJ2-1; V: TRBV19; CDR3: CASSTGTGVSYNEQFF
J: TRBJ2-3; V: TRBV5-1; CDR3: CASSLGWAGTDTQYF
J: TRBJ1-5; V: TRBV15; CDR3: CATNSGRNQPQHF
J: TRBJ2-7; V: TRBV12-3/TRBV12-4; CDR3: CASSLGSGGKQYF
J: TRBJ2-5; V: TRBV5-5; CDR3: CASSFKGGPGETQYF
J: TRBJ1-4; V: TRBV2; CDR3: CASSTSTGYNEKLFF
J: TRBJ1-4; V: TRBV11-3; CDR3: CASSSFQGAPGEKLFF
J: TRBJ1-2; V: TRBV6-4; CDR3: CASNEDRTNYGYTF
J: TRBJ1-3; V: TRBV6-5; CDR3: CASRRGNTIYF
J: TRBJ2-6; V: TRBV24-1; CDR3: CATSDPQPVISGANVLTF